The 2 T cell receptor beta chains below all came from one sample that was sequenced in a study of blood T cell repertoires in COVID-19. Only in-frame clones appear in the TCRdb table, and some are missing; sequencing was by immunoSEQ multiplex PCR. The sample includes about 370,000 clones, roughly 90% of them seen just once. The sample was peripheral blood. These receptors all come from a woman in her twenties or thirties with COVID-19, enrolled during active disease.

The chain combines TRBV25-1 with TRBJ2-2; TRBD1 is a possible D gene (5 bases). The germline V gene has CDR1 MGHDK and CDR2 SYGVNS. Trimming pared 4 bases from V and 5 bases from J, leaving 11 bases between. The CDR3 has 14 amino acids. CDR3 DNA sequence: TGTGCCAGCAGTGTAAGGGGTGGAACCGGGGAGCTGTTTTTT. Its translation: CASSVRGGTGELFF. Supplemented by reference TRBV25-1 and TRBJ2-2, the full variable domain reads EADIYQTPRYLVIGTGKKITLECSQTMGHDKMYWYQQDPGMELHLIHYSYGVNSTEKGDLSSESTVSRIRTEHFPLTLESARPSHTSQYLCASSVRGGTGELFFGEGSRLTVL.

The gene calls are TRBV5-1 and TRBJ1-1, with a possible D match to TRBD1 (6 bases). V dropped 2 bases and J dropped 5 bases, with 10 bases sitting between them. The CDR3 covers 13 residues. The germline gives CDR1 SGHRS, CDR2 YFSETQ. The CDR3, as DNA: TGCGCCAGCAGCTTTGGCAGGGGAACTGAAGCTTTCTTT. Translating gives CASSFGRGTEAFF.